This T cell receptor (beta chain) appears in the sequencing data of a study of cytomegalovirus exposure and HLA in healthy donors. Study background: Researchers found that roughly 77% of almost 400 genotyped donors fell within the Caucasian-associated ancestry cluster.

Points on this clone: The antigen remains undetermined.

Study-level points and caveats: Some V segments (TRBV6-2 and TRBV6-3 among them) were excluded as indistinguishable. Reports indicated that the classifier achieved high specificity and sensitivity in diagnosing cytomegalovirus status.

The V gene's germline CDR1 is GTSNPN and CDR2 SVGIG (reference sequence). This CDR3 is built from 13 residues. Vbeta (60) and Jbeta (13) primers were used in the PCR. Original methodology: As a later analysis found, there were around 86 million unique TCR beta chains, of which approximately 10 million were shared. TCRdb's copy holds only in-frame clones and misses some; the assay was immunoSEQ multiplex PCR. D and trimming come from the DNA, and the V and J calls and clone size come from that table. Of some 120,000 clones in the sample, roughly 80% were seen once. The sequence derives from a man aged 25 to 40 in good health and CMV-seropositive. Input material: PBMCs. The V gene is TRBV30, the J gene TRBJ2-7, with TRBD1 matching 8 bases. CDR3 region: CAFDRGPSYEQYF. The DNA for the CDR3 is TGTGCTTTCGACAGGGGACCCTCCTACGAGCAGTACTTC.